This T cell receptor beta chain emerged from a study of identifying expanded T cells in peripheral blood. Measured with immunoSEQ multiplex PCR; TCRdb has only the in-frame clones, and not every one. Of tens of thousands of clones listed, about four fifths are singletons. CDR3 length: 14 amino acids. Unmatched junction bases numbered 8, after V lost 5 bases and J lost 5 bases. CDR1 LNHDA and CDR2 SQIVND come from the germline V gene (reference sequence). V is TRBV19 and J is TRBJ2-5, with TRBD2 identical over 7 bases. The receptor's source is a person aged 18 to 70 in good health. Sequenced input: blood. This chain's CDR3 is CASSGAGVRETQYF. Written as DNA, the CDR3 is TGTGCCAGTAGTGGGGCGGGAGTGAGGGAGACCCAGTACTTC.